The 13 T cell receptor beta chains given below trace back to one sample, sequenced in a study of blood T cell repertoires in COVID-19. The table came from immunoSEQ multiplex PCR; TCRdb's copy has only in-frame clones and leaves some out. The data contain 75,000 or so clones, roughly 84% of them singletons. The source material was peripheral blood. These receptors were obtained from a man in his fifties or sixties with acute or convalescent COVID-19.

The chain links TRBV7-9 to TRBJ2-3, with D maybe TRBD2 (6 bases). The CDR3 is 15 amino acids. Trimming left V 3 bases short and J 5 bases short, with 15 bases between. The germline V gene has CDR1 SEHNR and CDR2 FQNEAQ (reference sequence). The CDR3 sequence is CASSFHGGVIDTQYF. The CDR3, as DNA: TGTGCCAGCAGCTTTCACGGAGGGGTCATAGATACGCAGTATTTT.

The chain links TRBV9 to TRBJ1-5; D perhaps matches TRBD1 (6 bases). Deletions cut 4 bases from V and 3 bases from J, with 14 bases between. The CDR3 contains 15 residues. The V gene's germline CDR1 is SGDLS and CDR2 YYNGEE. The CDR3 is CASSPGQSSNQPQHF. The CDR3 coding sequence is TGTGCCAGCAGCCCAGGACAGTCCTCCAATCAGCCCCAGCATTTT.

The gene calls are TRBV7-2 and TRBJ2-7; 7 bases are a match to TRBD1. The CDR3 covers 15 residues. The ends lost 1 base at V and 2 bases at J; junction bases unmatched: 5. CDR1 is SGHTA, CDR2 FQGNSA, per germline. The DNA of the CDR3 is TGTGCCAGCAGCTTAGGCCCCGGGACAGCCTACGAGCAGTACTTC. As protein: CASSLGPGTAYEQYF.

The V call is TRBV4-1, the J call TRBJ1-4; D gene ambiguous. Germline V CDR1 and CDR2: MGHRA, YSYEKL. V gave up 0 bases and J gave up 3 bases, with 11 bases separating them. The CDR3 is made up of 16 amino acids. This CDR3 is CASSQDRIQANEKLFF. The CDR3 bases are TGCGCCAGCAGCCAAGATAGAATTCAAGCTAATGAAAAACTGTTTTTT.

This clone was seen only once. The chain couples TRBV5-1 to TRBJ2-5; D is unclear. V dropped 5 bases and J dropped 2 bases, with 10 bases sitting between them. Germline V gene sequence: CDR1 SGHRS, CDR2 YFSETQ. The CDR3 contains 13 residues. This chain's CDR3 is CASSSTAQETQYF. The CDR3 nucleotides are TGCGCCAGCAGTAGCACCGCACAAGAGACCCAGTACTTC.

The chain has TRBV30 and TRBJ1-1, with D tentatively TRBD1 (6 bases). Germline lookup yields CDR1 GTSNPN and CDR2 SVGIG (reference sequence). V dropped 2 bases and J dropped 11 bases, with 15 bases sitting between them. The CDR3 spans 12 residues. As DNA, the CDR3 is TGTGCCTGGAGTCCTACTACAGGGCGGGCTTTCTTT. It specifies CAWSPTTGRAFF.

The chain links TRBV19 to TRBJ1-5; D is undetermined. CDR1 and CDR2 from the germline V gene are LNHDA and SQIVND (reference sequence). V was cut by 5 bases and J by 9 bases, with 11 bases left in between. The CDR3 totals 12 residues. The CDR3 spells CASSRRARPQHF. The CDR3 coding sequence is TGTGCCAGTAGTCGGAGGGCCCGGCCCCAGCATTTT. Drawing the rest from reference TRBV19 and TRBJ1-5, the complete variable domain is DGGITQSPKYLFRKEGQNVTLSCEQNLNHDAMYWYRQDPGQGLRLIYYSQIVNDFQKGDIAEGYSVSREKKESFPLTVTSAQKNPTAFYLCASSRRARPQHFGDGTRLSIL.

The V gene is TRBV23-1, the J gene TRBJ1-1; the D is unclear. TRBV23-1 is known as an ORF, though its function is uncertain. The V and J ends lost 0 bases and 3 bases respectively, with 14 bases between them. This CDR3 is built from 16 residues. The CDR3 nucleotides read TGCGCCAGCAGTCAATCGGAGGAGGGCACGTACACTGAAGCTTTCTTT. Its translation: CASSQSEEGTYTEAFF.

The V gene is TRBV11-2, the J gene TRBJ2-7, with TRBD2 as a possible D gene (6 bases). V was cut by 1 base and J by 2 bases, with 18 bases left in between. The germline V gene has CDR1 SGHAT and CDR2 FQNNGV. CDR3 size: 17 residues. CDR3 sequence: CASSLASVGSGPYEQYF. CDR3 nucleotide sequence: TGTGCCAGCAGCTTAGCCTCCGTCGGTAGCGGTCCCTACGAGCAGTACTTC.

The chain employs TRBV7-3 and TRBJ2-1, with 10 positions matching TRBD2. Germline values: CDR1 SGHTA, CDR2 FQGTGA. With 1 base clipped from V and 5 bases from J, the junction kept 5 bases outside the gene matches. CDR3 size: 16 residues. Here the CDR3 DNA reads TGTGCCAGCAGCTTAATCAGCGGGGGGGCAAACAATGAGCAGTTCTTC. It is translated as CASSLISGGANNEQFF. Full variable domain (missing parts from reference TRBV7-3 and TRBJ2-1): GAGVSQTPSNKVTEKGKYVELRCDPISGHTALYWYRQSLGQGPEFLIYFQGTGAADDSGLPNDRFFAVRPEGSVSTLKIQRTERGDSAVYLCASSLISGGANNEQFFGPGTRLTVL.

The chain has TRBV27 and TRBJ2-2, with 8 bases that match TRBD2. V dropped 6 bases and J dropped 0; count of bases not matched to a gene: 0. The CDR3 sequence is 14 residues long. Per germline, CDR1 MNHEY and CDR2 SMNVEV (reference sequence). The CDR3 nucleotides read TGTGCCAGCAGACTAGCGGCGAACACCGGGGAGCTGTTTTTT. Residues: CASRLAANTGELFF.

This clone was picked up a small number of times. This sequence joins TRBV19 and TRBJ2-2, with D perhaps TRBD2 (6 bases). Trimming pared 0 bases from V and 6 bases from J, leaving 14 bases between. The CDR3 contains 16 residues. The germline gives CDR1 LNHDA, CDR2 SQIVND (reference sequence). CDR3 coding DNA: TGTGCCAGTAGTATAGATTCCGGGAGCCCTTCCGGGGAGCTGTTTTTT. Amino acid sequence: CASSIDSGSPSGELFF. Full variable domain (missing parts from reference TRBV19 and TRBJ2-2): DGGITQSPKYLFRKEGQNVTLSCEQNLNHDAMYWYRQDPGQGLRLIYYSQIVNDFQKGDIAEGYSVSREKKESFPLTVTSAQKNPTAFYLCASSIDSGSPSGELFFGEGSRLTVL.

This clone was counted a few times. The V gene is TRBV4-3, the J gene TRBJ2-7; TRBD2 might be the D (6 bases). V lost 4 bases, J lost 7 bases, and 14 bases lay in between. Germline assignment: CDR1 LGHNA and CDR2 YSLEER. CDR3 size: 13 residues. CDR3 sequence: CASSPSRGREQYF. The CDR3 nucleotides are TGCGCCAGCAGCCCCTCGCGGGGTCGGGAGCAGTACTTC.